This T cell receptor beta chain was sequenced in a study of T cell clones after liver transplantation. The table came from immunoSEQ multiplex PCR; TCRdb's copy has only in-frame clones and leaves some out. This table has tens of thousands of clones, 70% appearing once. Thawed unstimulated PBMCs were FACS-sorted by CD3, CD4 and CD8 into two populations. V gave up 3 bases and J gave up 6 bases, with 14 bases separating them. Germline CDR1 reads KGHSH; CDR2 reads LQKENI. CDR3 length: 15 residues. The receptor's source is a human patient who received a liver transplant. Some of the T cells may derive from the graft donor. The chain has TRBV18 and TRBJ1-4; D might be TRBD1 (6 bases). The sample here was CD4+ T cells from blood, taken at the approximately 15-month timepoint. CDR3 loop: CASSPRQALDEKLFF. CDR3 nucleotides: TGTGCCAGCTCACCCCGACAGGCGCTAGATGAAAAACTGTTTTTT.